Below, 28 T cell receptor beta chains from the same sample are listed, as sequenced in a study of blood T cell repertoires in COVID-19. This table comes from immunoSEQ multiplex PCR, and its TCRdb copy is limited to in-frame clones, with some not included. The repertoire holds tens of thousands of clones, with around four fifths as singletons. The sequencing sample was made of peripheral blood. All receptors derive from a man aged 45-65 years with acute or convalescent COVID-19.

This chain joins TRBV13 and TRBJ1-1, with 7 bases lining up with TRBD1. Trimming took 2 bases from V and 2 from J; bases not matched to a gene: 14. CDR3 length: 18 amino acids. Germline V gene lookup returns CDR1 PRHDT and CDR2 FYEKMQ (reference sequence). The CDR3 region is CASSLSRATGNLNTEAFF. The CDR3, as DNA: TGTGCCAGCAGCTTATCTAGGGCGACAGGGAATTTAAACACTGAAGCTTTCTTT.

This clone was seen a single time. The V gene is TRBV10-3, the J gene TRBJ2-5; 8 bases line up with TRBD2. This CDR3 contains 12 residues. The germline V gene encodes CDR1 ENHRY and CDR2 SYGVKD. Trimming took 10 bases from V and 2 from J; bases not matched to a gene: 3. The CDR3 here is CATASGQETQYF. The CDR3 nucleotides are TGTGCCACCGCTAGCGGGCAAGAGACCCAGTACTTC.

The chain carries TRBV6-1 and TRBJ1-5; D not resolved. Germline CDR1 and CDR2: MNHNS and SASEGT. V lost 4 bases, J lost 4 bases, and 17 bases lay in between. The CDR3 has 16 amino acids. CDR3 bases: TGTGCCAGCAGTGGGTCGAATCGAGGATGGAATCAGCCCCAGCATTTT. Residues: CASSGSNRGWNQPQHF.

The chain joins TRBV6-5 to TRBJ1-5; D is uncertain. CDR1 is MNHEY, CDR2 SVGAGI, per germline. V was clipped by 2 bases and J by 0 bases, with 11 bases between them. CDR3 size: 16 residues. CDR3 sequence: CASSYSGSHSNQPQHF. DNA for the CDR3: TGTGCCAGCAGTTACAGCGGATCCCATAGCAATCAGCCCCAGCATTTT.

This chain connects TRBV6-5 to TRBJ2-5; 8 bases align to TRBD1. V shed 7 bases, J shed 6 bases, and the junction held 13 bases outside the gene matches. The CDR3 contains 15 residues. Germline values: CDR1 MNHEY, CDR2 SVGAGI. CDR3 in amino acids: CASTPGTGNRKTQYF. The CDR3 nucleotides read TGTGCCAGCACCCCTGGGACAGGCAACAGGAAGACCCAGTACTTC.

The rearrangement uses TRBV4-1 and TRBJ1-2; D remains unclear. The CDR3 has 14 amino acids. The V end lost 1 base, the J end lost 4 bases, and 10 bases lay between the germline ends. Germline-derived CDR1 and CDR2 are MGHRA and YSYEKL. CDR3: CASSQVRGFYGYTF. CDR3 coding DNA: TGCGCCAGCAGCCAAGTTCGAGGGTTCTATGGCTACACCTTC.

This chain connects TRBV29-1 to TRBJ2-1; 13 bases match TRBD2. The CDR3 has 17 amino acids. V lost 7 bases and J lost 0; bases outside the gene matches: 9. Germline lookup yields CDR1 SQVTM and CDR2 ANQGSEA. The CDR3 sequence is CSAGTSGIPGSYNEQFF. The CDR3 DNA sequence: TGCAGCGCCGGGACTAGCGGGATCCCGGGCTCCTACAATGAGCAGTTCTTC.

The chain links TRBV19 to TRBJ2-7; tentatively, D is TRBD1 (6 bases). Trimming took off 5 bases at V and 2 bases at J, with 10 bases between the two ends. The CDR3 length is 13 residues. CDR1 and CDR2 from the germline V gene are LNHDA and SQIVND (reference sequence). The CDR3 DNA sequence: TGTGCCAGTAGTTCTCGGGACACCTACGAGCAGTACTTC. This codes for CASSSRDTYEQYF. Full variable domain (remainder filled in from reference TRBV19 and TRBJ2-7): DGGITQSPKYLFRKEGQNVTLSCEQNLNHDAMYWYRQDPGQGLRLIYYSQIVNDFQKGDIAEGYSVSREKKESFPLTVTSAQKNPTAFYLCASSSRDTYEQYFGPGTRLTVT.

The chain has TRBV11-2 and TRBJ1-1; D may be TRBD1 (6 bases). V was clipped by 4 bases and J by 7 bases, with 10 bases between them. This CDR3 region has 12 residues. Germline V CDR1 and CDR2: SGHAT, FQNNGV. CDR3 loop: CASSSQTGEAFF. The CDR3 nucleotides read TGTGCCAGCAGCTCGCAGACAGGTGAAGCTTTCTTT.

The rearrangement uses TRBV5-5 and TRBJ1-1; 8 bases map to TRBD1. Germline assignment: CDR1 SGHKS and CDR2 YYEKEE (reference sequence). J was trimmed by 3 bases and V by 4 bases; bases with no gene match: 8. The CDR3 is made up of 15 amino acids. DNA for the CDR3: TGTGCCAGCAGCGGACAGGGAGGAGATGACACTGAAGCTTTCTTT. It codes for CASSGQGGDDTEAFF.

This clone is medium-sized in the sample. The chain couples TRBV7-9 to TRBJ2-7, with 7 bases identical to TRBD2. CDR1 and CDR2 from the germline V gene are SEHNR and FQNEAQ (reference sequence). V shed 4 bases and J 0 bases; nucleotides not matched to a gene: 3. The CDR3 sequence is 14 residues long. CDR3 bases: TGTGCCAGCAGCTCGGGAGGCAGCTCCTACGAGCAGTACTTC. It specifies CASSSGGSSYEQYF.

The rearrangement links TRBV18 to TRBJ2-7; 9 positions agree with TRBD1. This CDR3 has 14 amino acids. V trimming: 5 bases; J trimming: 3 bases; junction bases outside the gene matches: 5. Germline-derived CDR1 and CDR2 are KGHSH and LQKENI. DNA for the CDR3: TGTGCCAGCTCAGTACCGGGACAGGGCTACGAGCAGTACTTC. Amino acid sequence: CASSVPGQGYEQYF.

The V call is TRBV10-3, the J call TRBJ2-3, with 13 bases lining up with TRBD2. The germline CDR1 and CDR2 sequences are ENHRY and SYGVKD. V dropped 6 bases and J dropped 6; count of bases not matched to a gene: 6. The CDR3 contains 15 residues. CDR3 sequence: CAISETSGGWDTQYF. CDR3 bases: TGTGCCATCAGCGAGACTAGCGGGGGGTGGGATACGCAGTATTTT.

Written as DNA, the CDR3 is TGTGCCAGTACAGGGGTTGGCTATGGCTACACCTTC. It codes for CASTGVGYGYTF. V is TRBV12-3 or TRBV12-4 and J is TRBJ1-2; 7 bases match TRBD1. Trimming at V came to 9 bases and at J to 4 bases, leaving 5 bases not matched to a gene. The CDR3 length is 12 residues.

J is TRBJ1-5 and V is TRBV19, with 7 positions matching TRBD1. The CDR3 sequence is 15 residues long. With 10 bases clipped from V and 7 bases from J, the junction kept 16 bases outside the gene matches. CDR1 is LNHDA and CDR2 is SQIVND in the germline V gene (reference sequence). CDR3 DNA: TGTGCCACACGCTTAGAGGAGACAGGGTCACAGCCCCAGCATTTT. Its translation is CATRLEETGSQPQHF.

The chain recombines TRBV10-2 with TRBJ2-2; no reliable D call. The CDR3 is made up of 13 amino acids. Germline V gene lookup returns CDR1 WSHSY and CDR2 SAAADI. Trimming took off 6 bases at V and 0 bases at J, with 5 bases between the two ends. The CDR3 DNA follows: TGCGCCAGCAGGGCAACGAACACCGGGGAGCTGTTTTTT. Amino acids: CASRATNTGELFF.

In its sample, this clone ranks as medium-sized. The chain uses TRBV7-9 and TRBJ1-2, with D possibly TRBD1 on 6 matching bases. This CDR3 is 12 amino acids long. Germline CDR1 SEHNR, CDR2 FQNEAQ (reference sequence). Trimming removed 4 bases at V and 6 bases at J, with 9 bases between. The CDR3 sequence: CASSSNRDGYTF. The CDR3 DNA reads TGTGCCAGCAGCTCAAACAGGGATGGCTACACCTTC.

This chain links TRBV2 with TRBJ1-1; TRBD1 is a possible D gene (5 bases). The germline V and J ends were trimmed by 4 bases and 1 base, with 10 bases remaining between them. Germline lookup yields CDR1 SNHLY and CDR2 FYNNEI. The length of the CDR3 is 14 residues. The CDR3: CASSGGTRNTEAFF. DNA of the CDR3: TGTGCCAGCAGTGGCGGGACGAGGAACACTGAAGCTTTCTTT.

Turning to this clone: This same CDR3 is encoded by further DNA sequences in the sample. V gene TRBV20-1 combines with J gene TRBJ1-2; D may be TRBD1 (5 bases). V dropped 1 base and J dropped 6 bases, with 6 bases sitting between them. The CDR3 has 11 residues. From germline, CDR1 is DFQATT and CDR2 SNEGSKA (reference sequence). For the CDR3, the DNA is TGCAGTGCTAGAGGGGGGGATGGCTACACCTTC. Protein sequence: CSARGGDGYTF.

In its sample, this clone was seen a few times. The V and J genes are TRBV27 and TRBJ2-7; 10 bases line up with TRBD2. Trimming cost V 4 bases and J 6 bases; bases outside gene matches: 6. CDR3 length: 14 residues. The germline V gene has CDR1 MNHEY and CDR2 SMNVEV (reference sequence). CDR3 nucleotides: TGTGCCAGCAGTTCAGCGGGAGGGCCTCGCGAGCAGTACTTC. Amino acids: CASSSAGGPREQYF.

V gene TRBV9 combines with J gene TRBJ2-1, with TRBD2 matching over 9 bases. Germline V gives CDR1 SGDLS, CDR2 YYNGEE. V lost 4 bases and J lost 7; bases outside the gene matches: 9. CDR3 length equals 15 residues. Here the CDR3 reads CASSIGTSSRNEQFF. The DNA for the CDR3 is TGTGCCAGCAGCATAGGGACTAGCTCGCGGAATGAGCAGTTCTTC.

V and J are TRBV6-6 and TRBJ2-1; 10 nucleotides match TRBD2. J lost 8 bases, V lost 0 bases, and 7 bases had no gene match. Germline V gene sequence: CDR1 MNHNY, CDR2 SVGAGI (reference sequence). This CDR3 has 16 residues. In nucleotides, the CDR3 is TGTGCCAGCAGTTACTCGAGGACTAGCGGAAAAGATGAGCAGTTCTTC. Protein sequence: CASSYSRTSGKDEQFF.

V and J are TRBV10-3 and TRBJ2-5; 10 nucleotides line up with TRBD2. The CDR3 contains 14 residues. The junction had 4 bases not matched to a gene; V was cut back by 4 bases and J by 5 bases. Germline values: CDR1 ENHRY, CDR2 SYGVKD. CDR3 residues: CAISAASGSETQYF. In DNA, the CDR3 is TGTGCCATCAGTGCGGCTAGCGGGAGTGAGACCCAGTACTTC.

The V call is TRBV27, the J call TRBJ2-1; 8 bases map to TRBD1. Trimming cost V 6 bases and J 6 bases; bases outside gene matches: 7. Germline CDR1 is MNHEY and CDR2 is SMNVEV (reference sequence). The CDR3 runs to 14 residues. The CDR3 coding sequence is TGTGCCAGCAGACTCAATACAGGGGGCAATGAGCAGTTCTTC. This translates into CASRLNTGGNEQFF.

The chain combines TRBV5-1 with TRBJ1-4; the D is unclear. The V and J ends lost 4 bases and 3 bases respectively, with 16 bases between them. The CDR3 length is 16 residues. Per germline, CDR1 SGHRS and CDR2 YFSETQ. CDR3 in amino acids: CASSRMDSGSNEKLFF. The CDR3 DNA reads TGCGCCAGCAGCCGTATGGACTCGGGATCTAATGAAAAACTGTTTTTT.

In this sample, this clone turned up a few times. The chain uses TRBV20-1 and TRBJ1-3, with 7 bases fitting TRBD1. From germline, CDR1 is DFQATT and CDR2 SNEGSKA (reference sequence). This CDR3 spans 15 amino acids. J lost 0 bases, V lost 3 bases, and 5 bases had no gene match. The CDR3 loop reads CSASDWTGSGNTIYF. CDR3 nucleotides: TGCAGTGCTAGTGATTGGACAGGCTCTGGAAACACCATATATTTT.

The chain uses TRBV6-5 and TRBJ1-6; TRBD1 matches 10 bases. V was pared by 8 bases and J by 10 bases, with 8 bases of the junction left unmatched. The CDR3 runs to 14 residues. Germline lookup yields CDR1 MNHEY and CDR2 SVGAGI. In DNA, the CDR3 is TGTGCCAGCGGGTTGACAGGGGGCGAGTCACCCCTCCACTTT. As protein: CASGLTGGESPLHF.

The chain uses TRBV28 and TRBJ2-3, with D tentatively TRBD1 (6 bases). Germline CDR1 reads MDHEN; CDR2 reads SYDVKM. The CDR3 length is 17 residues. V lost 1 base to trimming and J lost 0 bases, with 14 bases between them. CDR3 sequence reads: CASSLFFRQASTDTQYF. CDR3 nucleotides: TGTGCCAGCAGTTTATTTTTTAGACAGGCTAGCACAGATACGCAGTATTTT.